Given below is one T cell receptor (beta chain) in context. Its target antigen remains unknown. No much larger clone exists at a distance of one base, and base qualities are not known. The cohort consisted of approximately 690 healthy bone marrow donors. All cohort members were sampled while nominally healthy, although unrecorded immune exposures were likely present. The donor was CMV seropositive and was included in the group of 270 or so seropositive cohort members. Each donor provided a peripheral blood sample, and peripheral blood mononuclear cells were used for TCR beta sequencing. The Qiagen DNeasy Blood Extraction Kit was used to extract genomic DNA from the blood cell samples. The sample comes from a study of cytomegalovirus exposure and HLA in healthy donors (dated by TCRdb to between 2016 and 2019). For the study in its entirety: According to an earlier analysis of 550 to 750 of the donors, 150 million to 200 million T cells yielded roughly 100 million unique TCR beta sequences and 276 Gb of sequence data. Roughly 300 gigabases of sequencing data and 75 million to 85 million unique TCR sequences made up an early release that covered several hundred HLA-typed donors. Of the 398 genotyped donors, 81% fell in the genetic ancestry cluster associated with self-reported Caucasian donors. The study aimed to test whether signatures of past pathogen exposure could be identified by cataloging public T cell receptors. The T cell repertoires of under 750 subjects were profiled by immunosequencing and related to cytomegalovirus serostatus. In addition to the first cohort of 666 subjects, a separate validation cohort of approximately 120 different subjects was used. High-throughput TCR immunosequencing, statistical association of individual TCRs with disease status, and machine learning were combined to predict cytomegalovirus infection status. In a later analysis, previously published TCR beta repertoires from 550 to 750 donors were re-analyzed and high-resolution HLA genotyping was added so that TCR occurrence patterns could be studied. In the later analysis, no new phenotypic data were used to find candidate immune exposures; instead, reliance was placed on TCR beta sequences and their occurrence across donors. In an earlier analysis of 500 to 650 of the donors, high-throughput TCR beta sequencing was used to judge whether each TCR beta V gene segment behaved as functional or pseudogenic. Donor age, sex, ethnicity and CMV serostatus were compiled together with the repertoire data. A later genetic analysis used genome-wide SNP genotypes for about 60% of the roughly 700 donors, treating that subset as a discovery cohort. Every repertoire in the discovery cohort had been generated on one and the same sequencing platform. HLA typing included class I and class II loci at four-digit resolution. Typing coverage differed by locus: A, B, C, DRB1 and DQB1 were typed in about 629-640 donors, DQA1 in about 550, DPA1 in approximately 600, and DPB1 in roughly 470. A handful of DR-DQ haplotypes were handled as single units for association and clustering because linkage in the cohort was strong. On average, roughly 250,000 unique TCR beta nucleotide sequences were sequenced per donor among 398 genotyped donors of the cohort, with roughly 18% of those sequences being non-productive.

The receptor library was made with the immunoSEQ multiplex PCR assay. The multiplex PCR relied on a mix of 60 forward primers for TCR Vbeta segments and 13 reverse primers for TCR Jbeta segments. A multiplex PCR assay on genomic DNA amplified the CDR3 region of rearranged TCR beta genes. Amplified TCR beta libraries were sequenced as 87-base-pair reads on the Illumina HiSeq System. As for how the authors treated the data: A later analysis tallied roughly 78 million unique TCR beta chains across the 666 repertoires, and about 12 million of those chains were shared by two or more donors. A nearest-neighbor algorithm error-corrected the raw reads and collapsed the reads into unique sequences, merging closely related sequences to remove PCR and sequencing errors. To assign V, D and J gene segments, CDR3 sequences were aligned to IMGT reference sequences. For a sequence to be retained, at least a six-nucleotide match to both a V gene segment and a J gene segment was required. A rearrangement was called productive if the CDR3 had no stop codons and remained in frame with V and J, and every other rearrangement was called non-productive. Following IMGT convention, CDR3 was defined as the stretch from the second conserved V-encoded cysteine to the conserved J-encoded phenylalanine. In an earlier analysis of 587 of the donors, sequences lacking an unambiguous match to a single V gene segment were excluded. In an earlier analysis of approximately 550 of the donors, V segments were called functional above 56.7% productive rearrangements and were called segregating when the between-donor standard deviation exceeded 5%. To diagnose cytomegalovirus status from the catalog of TCR beta chain sequences, a statistical classification framework was built. A later analysis assigned V and J genes by comparing TCR nucleotide sequences with IMGT/GENE-DB human TR gene sequences. A later analysis assigned CDR3 sequences and most-parsimonious VDJ recombination scenarios with the TCRdist pipeline. A later analysis defined each TCR beta chain by its CDR3 amino acid sequence plus V-gene family, and excluded reads lacking a unique V-gene family. To address suspected cross-contamination and a sequencing artifact, a later analysis removed a few hundred highly shared, low-generation-probability nucleotide sequences. In a later analysis, a clonal expansion index for each public chain was calculated from normalized within-repertoire ranks of inferred template counts. In a later analysis, generation probabilities were computed with a VDJ recombination model fitted to out-of-frame rearrangements, and the resulting probabilities were checked against IGoR. In a later analysis, hypergeometric tests were used to score TCR-TCR, TCR-HLA and TCR-CMV co-occurrence, with a repertoire-size bias correction applied to TCR pairs. False discovery rates were estimated in a later analysis by permuting HLA or CMV assignments 20 times. In a later analysis, co-occurring TCRs were grouped using DBSCAN, with TCRdist sequence similarity added in when clustering inside HLA-allele-positive subsets. Repertoires with fewer than 30,000 or more than 120,000 public chains were left out of co-occurrence clustering, as were about 5 repertoires with anomalous nucleotide sharing. TCRdb took this table from immuneACCESS and kept in-frame rearrangements with V and J called. Such tables lack part of the clones; where checked against another copy, unresolved V genes explain under half of the gap, and the rest is unexplained. V and J calls plus clone size are reproduced from that table; the DNA served to infer D and trimming. The sample table records about 150,000 clones; about 9.1% of these occur just once. In total, the top ten clones hold more than 6.5% of the sample.

The full study reports these points: In a later analysis, HLA-associated TCR beta chains showed more clonal expansion and lower generation probabilities than non-associated chains that were equally common. Because the 87-base-pair reads could not distinguish some IMGT-functional V segments, including TRBV6-2 and TRBV6-3, those segments were excluded. This cohort had only TCR beta chains sequenced, and the lack of alpha or paired-chain data limited which features could be detected. A group of highly shared sequence variants was considered likely to be a technical artifact of the sequencing pipeline. According to a later analysis, TCR association rates differed among HLA loci, with DRB1 alleles showing the most associated TCRs and HLA-C alleles showing the fewest. It was suggested by the authors that the approach could potentially be generalized to other disease states and immunological phenotypes. The earlier analysis of approximately 540 of the donors excluded some 16 rarely observed V segments, including chromosome 9 orphons, because counts were too low. Assigning TCR associations to individual alleles was difficult when HLA alleles, especially DR and DQ, strongly co-occurred. In vitro tests confirmed that a few of the cytomegalovirus-associated TCR beta chains recognize cytomegalovirus antigens. A total of fewer than 200 TCR beta chains were listed by the study as associated with cytomegalovirus. According to a later analysis, parvovirus B19, influenza, CMV and Epstein-Barr virus appeared linked to several top co-occurrence clusters. Linkage disequilibrium might explain the correlated functional status among segregating V segments, but an unknown experimental factor could not be ruled out. Most CMV-associated TCR beta chains appeared to be HLA-restricted in a later analysis, and the HLA associations seemed to be driven largely by CMV exposure. The presence/absence analyses assumed that sequencing depth was roughly uniform across donors, and that assumption may not be true. Because HLA typing was missing for some donors at each locus, association tests included only the typed subset. A later genetic analysis associated a missense DCLRE1C variant with V-gene and J-gene trimming of TCR beta chains, and an independent cohort replicated the association. In a later analysis, 15,000 to 20,000 TCR beta sequences were associated with specific HLA alleles at a false discovery rate of 0.05. An earlier analysis of approximately 500 of the donors showed that most TCR beta V segments appeared in productive rearrangements either about 87% or about 30% of the time, which broadly matched IMGT annotations. The classifier was reported to diagnose cytomegalovirus status with high specificity and sensitivity in both the original and validation cohorts. According to a later genetic analysis, donors in an Asian-associated ancestry cluster had fewer N-insertions in productive TCRs than the approximately 700-donor mean. Immune exposure information for the cohort was limited to CMV serostatus. A further reported finding was that TCR beta sequences accurately predicted the HLA-A and HLA-B alleles for most subjects in the first cohort. Most TCR sequences were seen in very few donors, while some public TCRs were found in many individuals.

Its CDR3 holds 15 amino acids, cysteine through phenylalanine. The entry retains the CDR3 DNA only, 45 bases that are in frame from base 1. The junction carries 11 bases between V and J, which are trimmed by 1 base and 4 bases respectively. According to the germline V gene (reference sequence), CDR1 reads LNHDA and CDR2 reads SQIVND. Material: PBMCs. The receptor's source is a woman aged 40 to 50 in good health and CMV-seropositive. Rearrangement joined TRBV19 to TRBJ1-3; the D gene is not confidently resolved. CDR3 region: CASSIVRSRGNTIYF. The nucleotide sequence reads as follows: TGTGCCAGTAGTATAGTCAGGTCTCGAGGAAACACCATATATTTT. The full variable domain, completed from the reference TRBV19 and TRBJ1-3 proteins outside the CDR3, reads DGGITQSPKYLFRKEGQNVTLSCEQNLNHDAMYWYRQDPGQGLRLIYYSQIVNDFQKGDIAEGYSVSREKKESFPLTVTSAQKNPTAFYLCASSIVRSRGNTIYFGEGSWLTVV.